This T cell receptor (beta chain) was found in a study of cytomegalovirus exposure and HLA in healthy donors (dated by TCRdb to about 2017). Regarding the complete study: According to a later analysis, the 120 validation repertoires were produced on the same platform as the 700 or so repertoires of the first cohort. The study aimed to test whether cataloging public T cell receptors could reveal signatures of past pathogen exposure. A separate validation cohort of roughly 120 different subjects was used in addition to the roughly 720-subject first cohort. The study combined high-throughput TCR immunosequencing, statistical association of individual TCRs with disease status, and machine learning to predict cytomegalovirus infection status. The paper as a whole reports these results and caveats: Subsequent analysis determined that TCRs grouped into clusters in the first cohort also showed a tendency toward co-occurrence across the 90 to 150 validation repertoires, and about 93% of cluster scores exceeded 0. A later analysis lacked HLA typing for the validation cohort, so it scored co-occurrence in that cohort across all 120 repertoires. In vitro tests confirmed that a few of the cytomegalovirus-associated TCR beta chains recognize cytomegalovirus antigens. A total of some 180 TCR beta chains were listed by the study as associated with cytomegalovirus. Most TCR sequences were seen in very few donors, while some public TCRs were found in many individuals. The classifier was reported to diagnose cytomegalovirus status with high specificity and sensitivity in both the original cohort and the validation cohort. According to the authors, the approach could potentially be generalized to other disease states and immunological phenotypes.

Concerning this clone: Its antigen is currently not known. No base quality information exists; no much larger clone differs at one position.

The donors were included in the validation cohort of over a hundred subjects, a group kept apart from the 666-subject first cohort. The method behind the library was the immunoSEQ multiplex PCR assay. The original pipeline was this. A statistical classification framework was developed to diagnose cytomegalovirus status using the catalog of TCR beta chain sequences. TCRdb carries this immuneACCESS record with in-frame sequences only. Its versions omit some clonotypes, under half of them owing to an unresolved V gene in the studies checked, with the rest unexplained. V and J calls and clone size are as listed in that table; D and trimming were resolved from the DNA. The sample table lists about 89,000 clones, 84% of them with a count of one. The ten largest account for 9.5% to 13% of the sample. The germline V gene encodes CDR1 SEHNR and CDR2 FQNEAQ (reference sequence). The CDR3 holds 15 amino acids from the cysteine to the phenylalanine. Here the CDR3 DNA is all that survives: 45 bases in frame from base 1. The junction shows trimming of 4 bases on V and 0 bases on J, and the gene matches do not reach 1 base of it.

The sequence is built from TRBV7-9 and TRBJ2-7; TRBD2 lines up with 12 middle nucleotides. This sequence was found in a woman between 18 and 30 years old in good health and CMV-seropositive. The sequenced sample consisted of PBMCs. The CDR3 sequence is CASSWTSGDSYEQYF. In nucleotide form, the sequence is TGTGCCAGCAGCTGGACTAGCGGGGACTCCTACGAGCAGTACTTC.